This T cell receptor beta chain was identified during a study of cytomegalovirus exposure and HLA in healthy donors. Study in general: In an early release, HLA-typed donors contributed tens of millions of unique TCR sequences.

Vbeta (60) and Jbeta (13) primers were used in the PCR. Some clones are missing from TCRdb's copy, which holds only in-frame ones; the method was immunoSEQ multiplex PCR. The table shows approximately 150,000 clones, with about four fifths occurring only once. CDR3 size: 15 residues. The J segment lost 5 bases and the V segment lost 5 bases, leaving 6 bases of the junction unmatched. From germline, CDR1 is ENHRY and CDR2 SYGVKD. Points from the study as a whole: Most CMV-associated TCR beta chains were later found to appear HLA-restricted.

The table lists this clone with a count of one. Its antigen remains unidentified. What was sequenced was PBMCs. This TCR derives from a woman in her 50s in good health and CMV-seronegative. J is TRBJ2-2 and V is TRBV10-3; TRBD1 matches 9 bases. CDR3 nucleotide sequence: TGTGCCATCAGTAAGGACAGGGGAGGGACCGGGGAGCTGTTTTTT. Translated, it gives CAISKDRGGTGELFF.